The present T cell receptor beta chain was sequenced within a study of T-cell reconstitution after alpha-beta-depleted transplantation in children. Points from the study as a whole: Newly generated T cells supplied most T-cell counts and diversity one year post-transplant. Approximately two months post-transplant, alpha-beta T cells reportedly originated from several hundred expanded graft clones. There were some patients whose high TCRbeta diversity at day 60 came from surviving recipient T cells and thymic progenitors.

Details on this clonotype: Its antigen remains unidentified.

Preparation of the TCRbeta library used unique molecular identifiers. TCRdb passed the PCR reads through MiXCR, listing each CDR3 protein once. The table shows approximately 300,000 distinct CDR3 sequences, with roughly a tenth occurring only once. The input for sequencing was PBMCs, taken before TCRalphabeta/CD19-depleted stem cell transplant. This TCR derives from a boy under three years old with acute myeloid leukemia, due to receive a stem cell transplant.

The CDR3 DNA reads TGTGCCAGCAGCTTGACAGTCTCCTATAATTCACCCCTCCACTTT. It encodes CASSLTVSYNSPLHF. The rearrangement links TRBV5-4 to TRBJ1-6; D is unclear. The V end lost 1 base, the J end lost 0 bases, and 5 bases lay between the germline ends. The V gene's germline CDR1 is SGHNT and CDR2 YYREEE (reference sequence). The CDR3 length is 15 residues.